These 17 T cell receptor beta chains were sequenced from one sample in a study of T-cell reconstitution after alpha-beta-depleted transplantation in children. Unique molecular identifiers were incorporated into the prepared TCRbeta library. TCRdb called the PCR reads again in MiXCR, with one record for every CDR3 protein. Among around 700,000 distinct CDR3 sequences listed, around 14% were seen once. The starting material was PBMCs, obtained before TCRalphabeta/CD19-depleted stem cell transplant. The receptors shown here come from a girl aged 2-10 years with congenital amegakaryocytic thrombocytopenia, due to receive a stem cell transplant.

Many counts were recorded for this clonotype. The J gene is TRBJ1-2, the V gene TRBV5-1, with TRBD1 matching over 8 bases. This CDR3 contains 16 residues. CDR1 and CDR2 from the germline V gene are SGHRS and YFSETQ. Losses at the gene ends were 0 bases for V and 2 bases for J; bases not matched to a gene: 6. The CDR3 DNA is TGCGCCAGCAGCTTGGCCCCCCAGGGGGCAAACTATGGCTACACCTTC. This translates into CASSLAPQGANYGYTF.

This clonotype was picked up many times. This chain links TRBV5-1 with TRBJ2-5, with 7 bases lining up with TRBD2. CDR3 length equals 14 residues. V lost 5 bases, J lost 1 base, and 5 bases stayed unmatched. CDR1 SGHRS and CDR2 YFSETQ come from the germline V gene. The CDR3 bases are TGCGCCAGCAGTCAGGGAGGGAGCCAAGAGACCCAGTACTTC. Its protein is CASSQGGSQETQYF. The entire variable domain, with the rest obtained from reference TRBV5-1 and TRBJ2-5, is as follows: KAGVTQTPRYLIKTRGQQVTLSCSPISGHRSVSWYQQTPGQGLQFLFEYFSETQRNKGNFPGRFSGRQFSNSRSEMNVSTLELGDSALYLCASSQGGSQETQYFGPGTRLLVL.

This clonotype was detected a few times. The chain couples TRBV29-1 to TRBJ2-1; the D gene is possibly TRBD2 (5 bases). Looked up from germline, CDR1 is SQVTM and CDR2 is ANQGSEA. CDR3 length: 13 residues. The V and J ends lost 4 bases and 6 bases respectively, with 13 bases between them. The CDR3 region has the DNA TGCAGCGTTGGGCGGCTAGGAGGCAATGAGCAGTTCTTC. Protein: CSVGRLGGNEQFF.

This clonotype was recorded many times. The gene calls are TRBV10-3 and TRBJ2-5, with D perhaps TRBD1 or TRBD2 (5 bases each). The V and J ends lost 3 bases and 5 bases respectively, with 10 bases between them. CDR1 ENHRY and CDR2 SYGVKD come from the germline V gene. The length of the CDR3 is 13 residues. The CDR3 loop reads CAISDRDGETQYF. The DNA for the CDR3 is TGTGCCATCAGTGACAGGGACGGGGAGACCCAGTACTTC.

This clonotype was picked up a small number of times. The rearrangement links TRBV6-1 to TRBJ1-1; D unresolved. Trimming took off 4 bases at V and 6 bases at J, with 15 bases between the two ends. The CDR3 runs 14 residues. The germline V gene encodes CDR1 MNHNS and CDR2 SASEGT. The CDR3 is CASSGHPRAPEAFF. In DNA, the CDR3 is TGTGCCAGCAGTGGCCATCCCCGGGCCCCTGAAGCTTTCTTT.

This clonotype has more than one count but fewer than ten. The CDR3, as DNA: TGTGCCAGCAGCTTCCCTCCGGGGGTTAAAAACATTCAGTACTTC. This encodes CASSFPPGVKNIQYF. V gene TRBV7-9 combines with J gene TRBJ2-4; TRBD2 is a possible D gene (6 bases). The V and J ends lost 3 bases and 4 bases respectively, with 13 bases between them. Germline lookup yields CDR1 SEHNR and CDR2 FQNEAQ (reference sequence). The CDR3 is made up of 15 amino acids.

Many counts were recorded for this clonotype. The chain carries TRBV5-1 and TRBJ1-5, with 8 nucleotides matching TRBD1. CDR1 is SGHRS, CDR2 YFSETQ, per germline. V lost 3 bases, J lost 4 bases, and 6 bases stayed unmatched. CDR3 length equals 15 residues. This CDR3 is CASSSGQGRNQPQHF. The CDR3 DNA sequence: TGCGCCAGCAGCTCCGGACAGGGAAGGAATCAGCCCCAGCATTTT.

This chain uses TRBV3-1 with TRBJ2-1, with TRBD1 matching 7 bases. Unmatched junction bases numbered 17, after V lost 3 bases and J lost 12 bases. CDR3 size: 16 residues. Germline V gene sequence: CDR1 LGHDT, CDR2 YNNKEL (reference sequence). CDR3: CASSHNSGQDNRGQFF. For the CDR3, the DNA is TGTGCCAGCAGCCATAATTCCGGACAGGACAACAGGGGGCAGTTCTTC.

In its sample, this clonotype was seen many times. The CDR3 region is CASSVGTVGEQYF. In DNA, the CDR3 is TGTGCCAGCAGCGTAGGGACAGTTGGAGAGCAGTACTTC. This chain links TRBV9 with TRBJ2-7; D is possibly TRBD1 (6 bases). The CDR3 is 13 residues long. The germline V gene encodes CDR1 SGDLS and CDR2 YYNGEE. Trimming shortened V by 0 bases and J by 7 bases, and 11 bases separated the two germline ends. Full variable domain (outside the CDR3, taken from reference TRBV9 and TRBJ2-7): DSGVTQTPKHLITATGQRVTLRCSPRSGDLSVYWYQQSLDQGLQFLIQYYNGEERAKGNILERFSAQQFPDLHSELNLSSLELGDSALYFCASSVGTVGEQYFGPGTRLTVT.

The rearrangement uses TRBV7-9 and TRBJ2-2, with 12 nucleotides matching TRBD2. The germline CDR1 and CDR2 sequences are SEHNR and FQNEAQ (reference sequence). The CDR3 runs to 15 residues. The V and J ends lost 5 bases and 7 bases, in that order; junction bases with no gene match: 5. Here the CDR3 reads CASSLLAGGVGELFF. In DNA form, the CDR3 reads TGTGCCAGCAGCCTCCTAGCGGGAGGGGTCGGGGAGCTGTTTTTT. The full variable domain, with the rest looked up from reference TRBV7-9 and TRBJ2-2, is DTGVSQNPRHKITKRGQNVTFRCDPISEHNRLYWYRQTLGQGPEFLTYFQNEAQLEKSRLLSDRFSAERPKGSFSTLEIQRTEQGDSAMYLCASSLLAGGVGELFFGEGSRLTVL.

The chain is built from TRBV20-1 and TRBJ2-7; TRBD1 matches at 9 bases. V was pared by 0 bases and J by 6 bases, with 9 bases of the junction left unmatched. Germline V lookup: CDR1 DFQATT, CDR2 SNEGSKA (reference sequence). This CDR3 is 15 amino acids long. The CDR3 spells CSARDWGQGLSEQYF. DNA of the CDR3: TGCAGTGCTAGAGATTGGGGACAGGGCCTTAGCGAGCAGTACTTC.

This clonotype was observed a few times. V and J are TRBV7-8 and TRBJ1-5; 7 positions agree with TRBD1. V shed 4 bases, J shed 10 bases, and the junction held 4 bases outside the gene matches. The CDR3 totals 12 residues. Germline-derived CDR1 and CDR2 are SGHVS and FQNEAQ. The CDR3, as DNA: TGTGCCAGCAGCTCGGGACAGCTCCCCCAGCATTTT. It encodes CASSSGQLPQHF.

This clonotype was counted many times. The J gene is TRBJ2-1, the V gene TRBV20-1; 14 bases agree with TRBD2. The ends lost 3 bases at V and 11 bases at J; junction bases unmatched: 6. The V gene's germline CDR1 is DFQATT and CDR2 SNEGSKA (reference sequence). This CDR3 is 14 amino acids long. The DNA for the CDR3 is TGCAGTGCTAGTCCCGGGACTAGCGGGAGCCAGCAGTTCTTC. The encoded protein is CSASPGTSGSQQFF.

V usage is TRBV5-6 and J usage is TRBJ2-5; D possibly matches TRBD1 or TRBD2 (5 bases each). There are 14 residues in the CDR3. Germline CDR1 reads SGHDT; CDR2 reads YYEEEE. V shed 4 bases and J shed 1 base, with 11 bases lying between them. This chain's CDR3 is CASSPDSGQETQYF. The CDR3 DNA reads as TGTGCCAGCAGCCCAGACAGCGGCCAAGAGACCCAGTACTTC.

This clonotype was seen at least ten times. The V and J genes are TRBV9 and TRBJ1-1, with D possibly being TRBD1 (5 bases). Germline CDR1 reads SGDLS; CDR2 reads YYNGEE. V dropped 1 base and J dropped 0 bases, with 10 bases sitting between them. The CDR3 totals 15 residues. The CDR3 here is CASSVSTDMNTEAFF. Here the CDR3 DNA reads TGTGCCAGCAGCGTATCGACAGACATGAACACTGAAGCTTTCTTT.

This clonotype was recorded at least ten times. The rearrangement links TRBV6-1 to TRBJ2-5, with 11 bases lining up with TRBD2. J lost 5 bases, V lost 7 bases, and 3 bases had no gene match. CDR3 length: 13 amino acids. Germline CDR1 and CDR2: MNHNS and SASEGT. The CDR3 reads CASKLAGVETQYF. CDR3 sequence (DNA): TGTGCCAGCAAACTAGCGGGAGTGGAGACCCAGTACTTC.

This clonotype was counted at least ten times. The gene calls are TRBV12-3 or TRBV12-4 and TRBJ2-2; perhaps TRBD1 as D (5 bases). The CDR3 loop spans 12 amino acids. Trimming removed 6 bases at V and 6 bases at J, with 8 bases between. CDR3: CASRQGSGELFF. CDR3 bases: TGTGCCAGCAGGCAGGGTTCCGGGGAGCTGTTTTTT.